These 17 T cell receptor beta chains were all obtained from the same sample, sequenced in a study of cytomegalovirus exposure and HLA in healthy donors. Repertoires were generated with immunoSEQ multiplex PCR, while TCRdb's copy carries only in-frame clones and drops some. The repertoire holds around 190,000 clones, with roughly 86% as singletons. The specimen sequenced was PBMCs. These receptors came from a woman under 30 in good health and CMV-seronegative.

This sequence joins TRBV5-1 and TRBJ1-1; a weak D match, TRBD1 (5 bases). Per germline, CDR1 SGHRS and CDR2 YFSETQ. With 0 bases removed from V and 2 bases from J, the gap between germline ends came to 8 bases. CDR3 size: 14 residues. The CDR3 DNA reads TGCGCCAGCAGCTTGGGACAGATAAACACTGAAGCTTTCTTT. Encoded protein: CASSLGQINTEAFF.

This clone was observed a single time. This chain links TRBV6-5 with TRBJ2-3; 10 bases are a match to TRBD1. Trimming at V came to 7 bases and at J to 7 bases, leaving 8 bases not matched to a gene. The CDR3 consists of 14 residues. Germline V gives CDR1 MNHEY, CDR2 SVGAGI. As DNA, the CDR3 is TGTGCCAGCAATCTAGGGACAGGGGAAAATACGCAGTATTTT. Encoded protein: CASNLGTGENTQYF.

The chain employs TRBV7-9 and TRBJ2-7; TRBD2 might be the D (7 bases). Trimming took 1 base from V and 4 from J, leaving 20 bases between them. The V gene's germline CDR1 is SEHNR and CDR2 FQNEAQ (reference sequence). This CDR3 has 17 residues. The CDR3 loop reads CASSLVLSRGGGYEQYF. In DNA, the CDR3 is TGTGCCAGCAGCTTAGTTCTCAGCAGGGGAGGGGGGTACGAGCAGTACTTC.

This chain links TRBV27 with TRBJ2-1; no clear D gene. The V and J ends lost 3 bases and 0 bases respectively, with 9 bases between them. Germline V lookup: CDR1 MNHEY, CDR2 SMNVEV (reference sequence). The CDR3 contains 15 residues. CDR3 amino acids: CASSLTRYSYNEQFF. The DNA of the CDR3 is TGTGCCAGCAGTTTGACAAGGTACTCCTACAATGAGCAGTTCTTC.

This chain joins TRBV4-1 and TRBJ1-1; 11 bases are a match to TRBD1. From germline, CDR1 is MGHRA and CDR2 YSYEKL. The CDR3 is 18 amino acids. After removal of 4 bases from V and 3 bases from J, the junction contained 13 bases not matched to a gene. This CDR3 is CASSLQPSRTGGYTEAFF. The CDR3 DNA reads as TGCGCCAGCAGCCTCCAGCCGTCCCGGACAGGGGGCTACACTGAAGCTTTCTTT.

The chain employs TRBV5-1 and TRBJ2-5; D is possibly TRBD1 (6 bases). Germline assignment: CDR1 SGHRS and CDR2 YFSETQ. Trimming removed 4 bases from V and 5 bases from J, with 15 bases in between. The length of the CDR3 is 14 residues. Here the CDR3 reads CASSPTRGGETQYF. CDR3 bases: TGCGCCAGCAGCCCTACCAGGGGCGGGGAGACCCAGTACTTC. Together with reference TRBV5-1 and TRBJ2-5, the CDR3 gives the full variable domain: KAGVTQTPRYLIKTRGQQVTLSCSPISGHRSVSWYQQTPGQGLQFLFEYFSETQRNKGNFPGRFSGRQFSNSRSEMNVSTLELGDSALYLCASSPTRGGETQYFGPGTRLLVL.

The chain employs TRBV30 and TRBJ1-5, with 9 bases identical to TRBD1. The CDR3 is 15 amino acids. Germline CDR1 reads GTSNPN; CDR2 reads SVGIG (reference sequence). The junction had 8 bases not matched to a gene; V was cut back by 4 bases and J by 4 bases. This CDR3 is CAWNPGQGGNQPQHF. The CDR3 DNA reads as TGTGCCTGGAATCCGGGACAGGGTGGAAATCAGCCCCAGCATTTT.

This rearrangement joins TRBV5-1 to TRBJ2-1, with D possibly being TRBD1 (5 bases). Trimming took 1 base from V and 0 from J, leaving 8 bases between them. The CDR3 consists of 15 residues. Per germline, CDR1 SGHRS and CDR2 YFSETQ. CDR3: CASSLPGNSYNEQFF. In DNA, the CDR3 is TGCGCCAGCAGCTTGCCAGGGAACTCCTACAATGAGCAGTTCTTC. The full variable domain, in which reference TRBV5-1 and TRBJ2-1 provide the parts outside the CDR3, is KAGVTQTPRYLIKTRGQQVTLSCSPISGHRSVSWYQQTPGQGLQFLFEYFSETQRNKGNFPGRFSGRQFSNSRSEMNVSTLELGDSALYLCASSLPGNSYNEQFFGPGTRLTVL.

This chain links TRBV18 with TRBJ2-2, with D tentatively TRBD1 (5 bases). Trimming shortened V by 1 base and J by 4 bases, and 10 bases separated the two germline ends. CDR3 length: 15 residues. Germline V gives CDR1 KGHSH, CDR2 LQKENI. CDR3 amino acids: CASSPQRQTTGELFF. The CDR3 DNA reads TGTGCCAGCTCACCACAAAGACAGACCACCGGGGAGCTGTTTTTT.

The chain employs TRBV5-1 and TRBJ2-5, with 7 bases aligning to TRBD2. V lost 1 base to trimming and J lost 5 bases; unmatched junction nucleotides: 8. Germline CDR1 and CDR2: SGHRS and YFSETQ. The CDR3 runs 15 residues. CDR3 amino acids: CASSLRTGGWETQYF. The DNA for the CDR3 is TGCGCCAGCAGCTTGCGGACGGGGGGTTGGGAGACCCAGTACTTC.

This chain connects TRBV6-5 to TRBJ2-3; weak D call: TRBD1 (6 bases). The CDR3 has 15 amino acids. Per the germline V gene, CDR1 is MNHEY and CDR2 is SVGAGI. V was trimmed by 4 bases and J by 1 base, leaving 12 bases between them. CDR3 protein: CASSFRGGRTDTQYF. CDR3 coding DNA: TGTGCCAGCAGTTTCCGTGGGGGCCGCACAGATACGCAGTATTTT.

The V and J genes are TRBV5-6 and TRBJ1-2, with D perhaps matching TRBD1 (6 bases). The CDR3 length is 13 residues. Per germline, CDR1 SGHDT and CDR2 YYEEEE. V lost 4 bases to trimming and J lost 2 bases, with 9 bases between them. The CDR3 DNA reads as TGTGCCAGCAGCCCCGGGACAAACTATGGCTACACCTTC. It yields the protein CASSPGTNYGYTF.

On this clone itself: The same CDR3 also results from other DNA sequences found in this sample. This chain uses TRBV5-1 with TRBJ2-5; possible D gene TRBD1, 5 bases. There are 14 residues in the CDR3. V was shortened by 7 bases and J by 5 bases, with 18 bases between the two germline ends. Germline lookup yields CDR1 SGHRS and CDR2 YFSETQ. CDR3 protein: CASSRDRGQETQYF. CDR3 in DNA: TGCGCCAGCTCAAGGGATAGGGGCCAGGAGACCCAGTACTTC. The variable domain in full, with the rest retrieved from reference TRBV5-1 and TRBJ2-5, is KAGVTQTPRYLIKTRGQQVTLSCSPISGHRSVSWYQQTPGQGLQFLFEYFSETQRNKGNFPGRFSGRQFSNSRSEMNVSTLELGDSALYLCASSRDRGQETQYFGPGTRLLVL.

The rearrangement joins TRBV18 to TRBJ1-1; D is perhaps TRBD1 (5 bases). Germline loops: CDR1 KGHSH, CDR2 LQKENI. CDR3 length: 14 amino acids. The V and J ends lost 3 bases and 0 bases respectively, with 8 bases between them. The CDR3 sequence: CASSPPGMNTEAFF. DNA for the CDR3: TGTGCCAGCTCACCTCCAGGGATGAACACTGAAGCTTTCTTT.

There are a few counts of this clone. V usage is TRBV5-1 and J usage is TRBJ2-7, with 15 bases that match TRBD2. The CDR3 sequence is 16 residues long. The V segment lost 4 bases and the J segment 6 bases; nucleotides outside the gene matches: 8. Germline CDR1 is SGHRS and CDR2 is YFSETQ. The CDR3 nucleotides read TGCGCCAGCAGCCTCGGACTAGCGGGGGGGCTTGTCGAGCAGTACTTC. Residues: CASSLGLAGGLVEQYF.

CDR3 residues: CASSQGGGFEQYF. In DNA, the CDR3 is TGCGCCAGCAGCCAAGGCGGGGGTTTCGAGCAGTACTTC. The chain recombines TRBV4-1 with TRBJ2-7; 7 positions match TRBD2. The germline V gene has CDR1 MGHRA and CDR2 YSYEKL. J was trimmed by 6 bases and V by 1 base; bases with no gene match: 3. The CDR3 covers 13 residues.

This clone has only a few counts. This chain joins TRBV7-8 and TRBJ1-4, with 7 bases identical to TRBD1. The CDR3 runs 17 residues. Germline assignment: CDR1 SGHVS and CDR2 FQNEAQ. V trimming: 3 bases; J trimming: 5 bases; junction bases outside the gene matches: 12. The CDR3 spells CASSLTGQNLGNEKLFF. As DNA, the CDR3 is TGTGCCAGCAGCTTGACAGGGCAAAATTTGGGGAATGAAAAACTGTTTTTT.